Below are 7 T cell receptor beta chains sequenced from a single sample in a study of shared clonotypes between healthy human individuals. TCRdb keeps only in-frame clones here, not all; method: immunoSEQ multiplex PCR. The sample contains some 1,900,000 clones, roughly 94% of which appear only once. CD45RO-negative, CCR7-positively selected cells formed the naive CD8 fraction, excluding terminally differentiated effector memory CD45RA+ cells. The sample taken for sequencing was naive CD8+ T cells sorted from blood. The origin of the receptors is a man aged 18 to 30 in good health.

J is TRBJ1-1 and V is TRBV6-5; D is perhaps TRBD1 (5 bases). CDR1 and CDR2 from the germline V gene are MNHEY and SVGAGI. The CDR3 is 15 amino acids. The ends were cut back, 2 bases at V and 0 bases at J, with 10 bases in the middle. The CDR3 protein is CASSYLGRMNTEAFF. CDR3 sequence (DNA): TGTGCCAGCAGTTACCTGGGACGGATGAACACTGAAGCTTTCTTT.

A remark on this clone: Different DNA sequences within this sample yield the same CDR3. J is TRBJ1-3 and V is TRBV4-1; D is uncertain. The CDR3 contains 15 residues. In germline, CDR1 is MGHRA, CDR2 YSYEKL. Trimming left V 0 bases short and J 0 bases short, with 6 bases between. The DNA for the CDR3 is TGCGCCAGCAGCCAAGACAGCAGCTCTGGAAACACCATATATTTT. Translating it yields CASSQDSSSGNTIYF.

The CDR3 nucleotides read TGTGCCAGCAGTGAAAGTAGCGGGGCCTTAGATACGCAGTATTTT. This encodes CASSESSGALDTQYF. The chain joins TRBV2 to TRBJ2-3; 8 bases agree with TRBD2. V gave up 2 bases and J gave up 5 bases; unmatched junction bases: 6. Per germline, CDR1 SNHLY and CDR2 FYNNEI. The CDR3 is 15 residues long.

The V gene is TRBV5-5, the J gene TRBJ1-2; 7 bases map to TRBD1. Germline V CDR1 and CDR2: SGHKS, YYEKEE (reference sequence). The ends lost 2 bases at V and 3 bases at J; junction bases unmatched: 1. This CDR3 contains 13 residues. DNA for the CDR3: TGTGCCAGCAGCTTCGGGACAGACTATGGCTACACCTTC. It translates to CASSFGTDYGYTF.

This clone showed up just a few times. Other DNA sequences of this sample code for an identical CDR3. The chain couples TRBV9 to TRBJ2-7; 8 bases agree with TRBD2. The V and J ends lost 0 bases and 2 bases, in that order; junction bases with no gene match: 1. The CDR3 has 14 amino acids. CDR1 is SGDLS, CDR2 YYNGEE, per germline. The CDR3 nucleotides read TGTGCCAGCAGCGTAGACGGGGGGGCCTACGAGCAGTACTTC. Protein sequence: CASSVDGGAYEQYF.

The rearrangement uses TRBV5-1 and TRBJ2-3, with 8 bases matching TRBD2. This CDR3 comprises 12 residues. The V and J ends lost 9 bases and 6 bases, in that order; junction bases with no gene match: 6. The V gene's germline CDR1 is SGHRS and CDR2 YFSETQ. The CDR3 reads CAIQRGRDTQYF. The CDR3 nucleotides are TGCGCCATCCAGCGGGGGAGGGATACGCAGTATTTT.

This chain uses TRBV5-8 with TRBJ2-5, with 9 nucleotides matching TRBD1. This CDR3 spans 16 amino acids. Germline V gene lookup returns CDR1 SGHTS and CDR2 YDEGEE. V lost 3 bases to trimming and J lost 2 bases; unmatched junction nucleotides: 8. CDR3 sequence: CASSSPRDRDQETQYF. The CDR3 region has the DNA TGTGCCAGCAGCTCCCCCCGGGACAGGGATCAAGAGACCCAGTACTTC.